A selection of T cell receptor beta chains follows, all from one sample in a study of cytomegalovirus exposure and HLA in healthy donors. Profiling relied on immunoSEQ multiplex PCR, and the TCRdb table lists in-frame clones only, not all of them. Of some 190,000 clones in the sample, over 60% were seen once. Sequencing was carried out using PBMCs. The source of these receptors is a man in his late teens or twenties in good health and CMV-seronegative. The CDR3 runs from the conserved cysteine through the conserved F or W. D genes are given only for firm matches.

j_call | d_call | v_call | cdr3_aa
TRBJ1-5 | . | TRBV10-1 | CASTAGGGGMNQPQHF
TRBJ2-7 | TRBD2 | TRBV7-9 | CASSWRAGVYEQYF
. | TRBD2 | TRBV7-9 | CASSSGSGTIYYEQYF
TRBJ2-3 | TRBD2 | TRBV5-6 | CASSPRLAGYTDTQYF
TRBJ2-5 | TRBD1 | TRBV19 | CASSIRPGQGQETQYF
TRBJ2-2 | TRBD2 | TRBV9 | CASSAAGTSGPTGELFF
TRBJ1-6 | . | TRBV27 | CASSLSRGPINSPLHF
TRBJ1-1 | . | TRBV6-6 | CASSVAILGMNTEAFF
TRBJ2-3 | . | TRBV6-1 | CASGTGTSTDTQYF
TRBJ2-1 | TRBD2 | TRBV19 | CASSTELAGVSEQFF
TRBJ1-3 | . | TRBV5-4 | CASSSGTRSGNTIYF
TRBJ2-7 | TRBD2 | TRBV30 | CAWTPGLGPNEQYF
TRBJ1-4 | TRBD1 | TRBV9 | CASSALQGGNEKLFF
TRBJ2-5 | TRBD1 | TRBV5-5 | CASSRDRGGLQETQYF
TRBJ1-2 | . | TRBV28 | CASSLEGSMGGYTF
TRBJ2-7 | TRBD1 | TRBV11-2 | CASSPRRQGNEQYF
TRBJ1-5 | . | TRBV6-5 | CASRGAGGGQPQHF
TRBJ2-3 | . | TRBV6-1 | CASRLATHTDTQYF
TRBJ1-5 | . | TRBV4-2 | CASSRGGVDQPQHF
TRBJ1-1 | . | TRBV6-6 | CASSYITGNTEAFF
TRBJ1-6 | . | TRBV27 | CASSFRGSDSPLHF
TRBJ2-3 | . | TRBV5-4 | CASCRDLGTDTQYF
TRBJ2-7 | TRBD2 | TRBV28 | CASSYRGRVYEQYF
TRBJ2-5 | . | TRBV30 | CAWRQETQYF
TRBJ2-6 | . | TRBV5-1 | CASSFESGANVLTF
TRBJ2-1 | . | TRBV7-6 | CASSRSPSSYNEQFF
TRBJ1-3 | . | TRBV30 | CAWDRSSGNTIYF
TRBJ2-3 | . | TRBV5-1 | CASSLYLTDTQYF
TRBJ2-3 | TRBD2 | TRBV2 | CASGSTDSGDYGTDTQYF
TRBJ2-6 | TRBD1 | TRBV28 | CASSGTGGANVLTF
TRBJ2-1 | . | TRBV5-6 | CASKLRPYNEQFF
TRBJ2-1 | TRBD2 | TRBV25-1 | CASRGGQFEQFF
TRBJ1-1 | . | TRBV7-3 | CASSVSDQERAFF